This TCR beta chain was recovered during a study of blood T cell repertoires in COVID-19. The V segment lost 10 bases and the J segment 2 bases; nucleotides outside the gene matches: 4. The CDR3 runs to 13 residues. In germline, CDR1 is SGHTA, CDR2 FQGNSA. TCRdb keeps only in-frame clones here, not all; method: immunoSEQ multiplex PCR. In the table there are about 150,000 clones, over 75% of which are singletons. J is TRBJ2-2 and V is TRBV7-2; 7 nucleotides line up with TRBD2. The sequencing sample was made of peripheral blood. This TCR was recovered from a human donor in a cohort sampled during active COVID-19. The CDR3 region is CATRDYNTGELFF. The CDR3 DNA reads as TGTGCCACCCGGGACTACAACACCGGGGAGCTGTTTTTT.